The sample holds one count of the clone carrying this TCR beta chain. This specimen comes from a study of blood T cell repertoires in COVID-19. Turning to the study itself: The United States, Italy and Spain provided the acute and convalescent COVID-19 samples. Nucleic acid was either cDNA or gDNA, and it came from T cells, B-cell-depleted T cells, or PBMCs.

Trimming pared 5 bases from V and 5 bases from J, leaving 9 bases between. The germline V gene has CDR1 MNHEY and CDR2 SMNVEV (reference sequence). The CDR3 sequence is 12 residues long. Study processing details: Amplification from reference gene primers served as the basis for estimated nucleated cell counts. Method: immunoSEQ multiplex PCR; TCRdb's copy keeps in-frame clones and lacks some. The V and J calls and the clone size are those of that table, but D and trimming were determined from the DNA. The sample contains under 500,000 clones, roughly 85% of which appear only once. Participants' own reports of clinical history determined their cohort assignment.

V usage is TRBV27 and J usage is TRBJ1-1; a weak D match, TRBD1 (5 bases). What was sequenced was PBMCs or T cells enriched from blood (not recorded which). The TCR was taken from a woman aged 18-29 years with acute COVID-19. The DNA of the CDR3 is TGTGCCAGCAGTCAGGGTAGGACTGAAGCTTTCTTT. Amino acids: CASSQGRTEAFF.